The clone carrying this T cell receptor (beta chain) appeared once. This sample stems from a study of blood T cell repertoires in COVID-19. Study-level background: Researchers got acute and convalescent COVID-19 samples from the United States, Italy and Spain.

The CDR3 consists of 15 residues. The V gene end was trimmed by 4 bases and the J gene end by 7 bases; junction bases not matched to a gene: 9. CDR1 is SNHLY, CDR2 FYNNEI, per germline. The data were produced by immunoSEQ multiplex PCR, yet TCRdb's version contains in-frame clones alone and is incomplete. The table records about 240,000 clones, approximately 85% of them present only once. This chain connects TRBV2 to TRBJ1-4, with TRBD1 matching over 7 bases. The sequence was obtained from a woman aged 60-70 years with active or convalescent COVID-19. Sequenced material: peripheral blood. CDR3 region: CASSVRQGAGEKLFF. Written as DNA, the CDR3 is TGTGCCAGCAGTGTCCGACAGGGTGCCGGTGAAAAACTGTTTTTT.